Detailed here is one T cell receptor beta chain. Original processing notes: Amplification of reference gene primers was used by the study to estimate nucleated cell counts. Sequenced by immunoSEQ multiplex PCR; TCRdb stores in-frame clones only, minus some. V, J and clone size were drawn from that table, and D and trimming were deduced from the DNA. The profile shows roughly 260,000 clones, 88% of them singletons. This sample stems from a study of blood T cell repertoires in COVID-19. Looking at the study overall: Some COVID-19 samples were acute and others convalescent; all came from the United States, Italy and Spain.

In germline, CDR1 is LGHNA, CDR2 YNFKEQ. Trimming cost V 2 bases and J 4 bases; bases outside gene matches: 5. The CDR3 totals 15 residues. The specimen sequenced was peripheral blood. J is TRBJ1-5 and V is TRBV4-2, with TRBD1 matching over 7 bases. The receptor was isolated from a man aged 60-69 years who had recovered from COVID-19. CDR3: CASSQPDRENQPQHF. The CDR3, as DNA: TGTGCCAGCAGCCAACCAGACAGGGAAAATCAGCCCCAGCATTTT.